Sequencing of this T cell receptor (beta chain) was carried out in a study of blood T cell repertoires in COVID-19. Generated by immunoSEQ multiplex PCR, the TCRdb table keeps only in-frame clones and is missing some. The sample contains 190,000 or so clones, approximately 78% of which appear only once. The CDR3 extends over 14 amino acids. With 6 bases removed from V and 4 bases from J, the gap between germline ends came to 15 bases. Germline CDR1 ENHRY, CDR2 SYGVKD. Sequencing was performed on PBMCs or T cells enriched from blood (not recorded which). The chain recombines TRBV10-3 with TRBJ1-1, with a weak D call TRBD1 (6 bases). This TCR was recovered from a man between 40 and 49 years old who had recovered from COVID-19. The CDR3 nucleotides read TGTGCCATCAGCCGGGGGGCCGGTTCCACTGAAGCTTTCTTT. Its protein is CAISRGAGSTEAFF.